The rows below give T cell receptor beta chains drawn from one sample of a study of T-cell memory formation after mild COVID-19. TCRdb re-called the 5' RACE reads through MiXCR, storing one row per CDR3 protein. The sample yields over 45,000 distinct CDR3 sequences, about 30% seen once. Material: PBMCs or a T cell subset sorted from them (not recorded which). These receptors were taken from a man aged 18 to 29 who had mild COVID-19 (a few samples of this study predate the infection). Cell type and time point are not known. The CDR3 runs from the conserved cysteine through the conserved F or W. The D gene is left open where the match is weak. Clone sizes are given selectively: once, few, many, or a class where the clone is expanded.

few,TRBV4-1,.,TRBJ2-1,CASSPWTGFEQFF,TGCGCCAGCAGCCCCTGGACCGGGTTTGAGCAGTTCTTC
few,TRBV4-3,.,TRBJ2-1,CASSQDNGFYGEQFF,TGCGCCAGCAGCCAAGATAATGGTTTTTACGGTGAGCAGTTCTTC
.,TRBV25-1,.,TRBJ1-2,CASSEPTGAYGYTF,TGTGCCAGCAGTGAACCGACGGGGGCCTATGGCTACACCTTC
few,TRBV4-3,.,TRBJ2-7,CASSQDGFGEQYF,TGCGCCAGCAGCCAAGATGGTTTTGGGGAGCAGTACTTC
.,TRBV11-2,TRBD1,TRBJ2-7,CASSSQVTGDNAYEQYF,TGTGCCAGCAGCTCCCAAGTCACAGGGGATAACGCCTACGAGCAGTACTTC
.,TRBV4-1,.,TRBJ2-3,CASSPESFRTDTQYF,TGCGCCAGCAGCCCCGAATCGTTTAGGACAGATACGCAGTATTTT
few,TRBV4-3,TRBD1,TRBJ1-1,CASSADLGQGTKAFF,TGCGCCAGCAGCGCAGACTTAGGACAGGGGACAAAAGCTTTCTTT
.,TRBV29-1,.,TRBJ1-2,CSGTDRTGGYTF,TGCAGCGGAACGGACCGTACAGGAGGCTACACCTTC
few,TRBV10-3,TRBD1,TRBJ2-4,CAISEPLTGGIQYF,TGTGCCATCAGTGAGCCACTAACAGGGGGCATTCAGTACTTC
.,TRBV5-1,TRBD2,TRBJ2-4,CASSPGRGGELNIQYF,TGCGCCAGCAGCCCTGGGAGGGGTGGGGAACTAAACATTCAGTACTTC
.,TRBV9,.,TRBJ2-7,CASSGEGASGSYEQYF,TGTGCCAGCAGCGGGGAGGGGGCTAGCGGCTCCTACGAGCAGTACTTC
.,TRBV4-3,TRBD1,TRBJ2-7,CASSPGTGRAYEQYF,TGCGCCAGCAGCCCCGGGACAGGGAGGGCCTACGAGCAGTACTTC
.,TRBV7-9,.,TRBJ1-2,CASSLEGPPNYGYTF,TGTGCCAGCAGCTTGGAAGGCCCCCCGAACTATGGCTACACCTTC
few,TRBV19,.,TRBJ1-1,CASYQGNTEAFF,TGTGCCAGTTATCAGGGGAACACTGAAGCTTTCTTT
.,TRBV18,.,TRBJ2-3,CASSPPRGALADTQYF,TGTGCCAGCTCACCACCGCGTGGGGCCCTCGCAGATACGCAGTATTTT
.,TRBV4-1,.,TRBJ1-5,CASSRTSGDNQPQHF,TGCGCCAGCAGCCGTACTTCAGGGGACAATCAGCCCCAGCATTTT
few,TRBV4-3,.,TRBJ2-2,CASSQGSGTGELFF,TGCGCCAGCAGTCAAGGTAGCGGCACCGGGGAGCTGTTTTTT
many,TRBV4-3,.,TRBJ2-1,CASSQAAWNEQFF,TGCGCCAGCAGCCAAGCCGCGTGGAATGAGCAGTTCTTC
few,TRBV7-9,.,TRBJ2-3,CASSLDFPDTQYF,TGTGCCAGCAGCTTAGACTTTCCAGATACGCAGTATTTT
.,TRBV6-5,.,TRBJ1-2,CASSYGQGDNYGYTF,TGTGCCAGCAGTTACGGGCAGGGAGACAACTATGGCTACACCTTC
few,TRBV29-1,TRBD1,TRBJ1-1,CSVWTGWMNTEAFF,TGCAGCGTCTGGACAGGGTGGATGAACACTGAAGCTTTCTTT
many,TRBV10-3,.,TRBJ2-3,CAISLGGLRAGRADTQYF,TGTGCCATCAGCCTGGGGGGGCTTCGAGCGGGGAGGGCGGATACGCAGTATTTT
.,TRBV2,.,TRBJ1-1,CASLGLNTEAFF,TGTGCCAGCCTTGGACTGAACACTGAAGCTTTCTTT
.,TRBV20-1,TRBD2,TRBJ2-5,CSASQTSGGPETQYF,TGCAGTGCTAGTCAGACTAGCGGGGGGCCTGAGACCCAGTACTTC
.,TRBV12-3/TRBV12-4,.,TRBJ2-2,CASRLDGNTGELFF,TGTGCCAGCAGACTGGACGGTAACACCGGGGAGCTGTTTTTT
.,TRBV10-2,.,TRBJ1-1,CATNEGATTPNTEAFF,TGCGCCACGAACGAAGGGGCGACGACCCCAAACACTGAAGCTTTCTTT
.,TRBV4-2,TRBD2,TRBJ2-7,CASSQLAGSYEQYF,TGTGCCAGCAGCCAGCTAGCGGGGTCTTACGAGCAGTACTTC
few,TRBV20-1,.,TRBJ2-5,CSARDGGSMEETQYF,TGCAGTGCTAGAGATGGGGGCTCCATGGAAGAGACCCAGTACTTC
.,TRBV29-1,.,TRBJ2-3,CSVDWGITDTQYF,TGCAGCGTTGATTGGGGGATCACAGATACGCAGTATTTT
few,TRBV7-9,.,TRBJ2-3,CASSPPTSTDTQYF,TGTGCCAGCAGCCCTCCGACGAGCACAGATACGCAGTATTTT
medium-sized,TRBV4-3,.,TRBJ2-6,CASSQSDRGTSGANVLTF,TGCGCCAGCAGCCAATCGGATAGAGGGACATCTGGGGCCAACGTCCTGACTTTC